A single sample is the source of the 28 T cell receptor beta chains below, sequenced in a study of blood T cells in healthy people across ages. PCR was performed a second time for about 6 to 11 cycles using a sample-barcoded 5' primer and a J-beta primer mix. TCRdb re-called the 5' RACE reads through MiXCR, storing one row per CDR3 protein. The sample consists of over 1,300,000 distinct CDR3 sequences, approximately 63% of them appearing once. The sample consisted of blood. The receptors here all came from a man between 18 and 35 years old in good health.

In this sample, this clonotype turned up a few times. The chain combines TRBV4-1 with TRBJ2-7; unclear D gene. This CDR3 has 13 residues. The V and J ends lost 2 bases and 5 bases respectively, with 10 bases between them. The germline V gene has CDR1 MGHRA and CDR2 YSYEKL. CDR3 in amino acids: CASSQPAGHEQYF. In nucleotides, the CDR3 is TGCGCCAGCAGCCAACCAGCCGGCCACGAGCAGTACTTC.

This rearrangement joins TRBV11-2 to TRBJ1-2, with no clear D. CDR1 is SGHAT, CDR2 FQNNGV, per germline. V was clipped by 3 bases and J by 1 base, with 3 bases between them. The CDR3 runs to 12 residues. CDR3 region: CASSFHNYGYTF. As DNA, the CDR3 is TGTGCCAGCAGCTTTCATAACTATGGCTACACCTTC.

The rearrangement uses TRBV27 and TRBJ1-2, with a possible D match to TRBD1 (5 bases). Germline CDR1 is MNHEY and CDR2 is SMNVEV (reference sequence). This CDR3 has 14 residues. Trimming left V 7 bases short and J 2 bases short, with 14 bases between. The CDR3 is CASKPSGRNYGYTF. CDR3 nucleotide sequence: TGTGCCAGCAAACCTTCGGGACGGAACTATGGCTACACCTTC.

The CDR3 here is CASSLAYKGVYEQYF. Here the CDR3 DNA reads TGTGCCAGCAGCTTAGCGTATAAGGGAGTCTACGAGCAGTACTTC. The chain combines TRBV7-2 with TRBJ2-7; tentatively, D is TRBD2 (5 bases). V dropped 0 bases and J dropped 3 bases, with 12 bases sitting between them. The CDR3 runs 15 residues. Germline V CDR1 and CDR2: SGHTA, FQGNSA. Combining the CDR3 with reference TRBV7-2 and TRBJ2-7 gives the whole variable domain GAGVSQSPSNKVTEKGKDVELRCDPISGHTALYWYRQSLGQGLEFLIYFQGNSAPDKSGLPSDRFSAERTGGSVSTLTIQRTQQEDSAVYLCASSLAYKGVYEQYFGPGTRLTVT.

CDR3 sequence: CSARVGAAGGSADTQYF. In nucleotides, the CDR3 is TGCAGTGCTAGAGTAGGGGCAGCGGGAGGTTCTGCAGATACGCAGTATTTT. The genes are TRBV20-1 and TRBJ2-3; TRBD2 aligns across 9 bases. With V trimmed by 1 base and J by 4 bases, 12 bases remained unmatched. CDR1 and CDR2 from the germline V gene are DFQATT and SNEGSKA (reference sequence). The CDR3 extends over 17 amino acids.

The V call is TRBV4-1, the J call TRBJ2-1; D possibly corresponds to TRBD2 (6 bases). Germline V gene lookup returns CDR1 MGHRA and CDR2 YSYEKL. Trimming removed 4 bases at V and 6 bases at J, with 25 bases between. The CDR3 length is 18 residues. The CDR3 DNA sequence: TGCGCCAGCAGCCCCGGCGGGGTTGGGGCCGGGTTTTTCAATGAGCAGTTCTTC. Its protein is CASSPGGVGAGFFNEQFF.

The chain carries TRBV20-1 and TRBJ2-2, with 8 bases lining up with TRBD1. Germline CDR1 is DFQATT and CDR2 is SNEGSKA (reference sequence). There are 16 residues in the CDR3. The J segment lost 6 bases and the V segment lost 0 bases, leaving 9 bases of the junction unmatched. CDR3 sequence: CSARDEGRGRPGELFF. CDR3 nucleotides: TGCAGTGCTAGAGATGAAGGCAGGGGGCGCCCCGGGGAGCTGTTTTTT.

Concerning this clonotype itself: One end of the junction varies from germline; a read error may be responsible. This rearrangement joins TRBV6-2 or TRBV6-3 to TRBJ2-1, with no clear D. This CDR3 comprises 13 residues. The germline CDR1 and CDR2 sequences are MNHEY and SVGEGT. CDR3 sequence: CASRVSSYNKQFF. In DNA, the CDR3 is TGTGCCAGCAGAGTAAGCTCCTACAATAAGCAGTTCTTC.

As to this clonotype: Possible read error: a much larger clone is one base away. V is TRBV4-3 and J is TRBJ2-4, with TRBD1 as a possible D gene (5 bases). The J call may be incorrect, as the DNA end agrees better with TRBJ2-5. Germline V gene lookup returns CDR1 LGHNA and CDR2 YSLEER. The CDR3 loop spans 15 amino acids. As DNA, the CDR3 is TGCGCCAGCAGGCAAGTTCTAGGGGCCCAAGAGACCCAGTACTTC. Protein sequence: CASRQVLGAQETQYF.

This chain links TRBV6-2 or TRBV6-3 with TRBJ2-7; D remains unclear. V lost 3 bases and J lost 7, with 7 bases in between. The germline gives CDR1 MNHEY, CDR2 SVGEGT. The CDR3 has 11 residues. The CDR3 here is CASSYGTEQYF. CDR3 DNA sequence: TGTGCCAGCAGTTATGGAACGGAGCAGTACTTC.

V gene TRBV4-3 combines with J gene TRBJ1-3, with a tentative D call TRBD1 (6 bases). The germline CDR1 and CDR2 sequences are LGHNA and YSLEER. V was pared by 1 base and J by 2 bases, with 9 bases between. This CDR3 has 15 amino acids. The CDR3 sequence is CASSQVNRAGNTIYF. The DNA for the CDR3 is TGCGCCAGCAGCCAAGTAAACAGGGCTGGAAACACCATATATTTT.

The V and J genes are TRBV4-1 and TRBJ2-5, with TRBD1 matching over 8 bases. This CDR3 spans 16 amino acids. Per the germline V gene, CDR1 is MGHRA and CDR2 is YSYEKL. V shed 1 base, J shed 2 bases, and the junction held 6 bases outside the gene matches. The CDR3 DNA follows: TGCGCCAGCAGCCAAGTGGGGACAGGAGGTCAAGAGACCCAGTACTTC. It yields the protein CASSQVGTGGQETQYF.

This clonotype turned up a few times. This chain connects TRBV20-1 to TRBJ1-1; TRBD1 agrees at 9 bases. The CDR3 runs to 13 residues. V shed 5 bases, J shed 1 base, and the junction held 2 bases outside the gene matches. In germline, CDR1 is DFQATT, CDR2 SNEGSKA (reference sequence). CDR3: CSAGQGSNTEAFF. The DNA for the CDR3 is TGCAGTGCTGGACAGGGGTCGAACACTGAAGCTTTCTTT.

This clonotype appeared a few times. The CDR3 loop is CASSVGLIQETQYF. In DNA, the CDR3 is TGTGCCAGCAGCGTGGGACTCATTCAAGAGACCCAGTACTTC. V usage is TRBV9 and J usage is TRBJ2-5, with a possible D match to TRBD2 (6 bases). Trimming removed 2 bases at V and 2 bases at J, with 10 bases between. The CDR3 runs 14 residues. CDR1 SGDLS and CDR2 YYNGEE come from the germline V gene.

The chain employs TRBV5-1 and TRBJ1-2, with TRBD1 matching over 7 bases. Germline V gene lookup returns CDR1 SGHRS and CDR2 YFSETQ. CDR3 size: 15 residues. Germline trimming cut 3 bases from V and 3 bases from J; bases unmatched to any gene: 8. CDR3 DNA sequence: TGCGCCAGCAGCTCACAGGGGAGAGGTGACTATGGCTACACCTTC. Translating gives CASSSQGRGDYGYTF. The full variable domain, in which reference TRBV5-1 and TRBJ1-2 provide the parts outside the CDR3, is KAGVTQTPRYLIKTRGQQVTLSCSPISGHRSVSWYQQTPGQGLQFLFEYFSETQRNKGNFPGRFSGRQFSNSRSEMNVSTLELGDSALYLCASSSQGRGDYGYTFGSGTRLTVV.

The chain has TRBV20-1 and TRBJ2-1, with 8 bases fitting TRBD2. Germline values: CDR1 DFQATT, CDR2 SNEGSKA (reference sequence). The CDR3 runs 15 residues. V shed 6 bases and J 4 bases; nucleotides not matched to a gene: 11. CDR3 in DNA: TGCAGTGCGGCGGGGGGAGGAGTCAGATACAATGAGCAGTTCTTC. Translation: CSAAGGGVRYNEQFF.

The genes are TRBV20-1 and TRBJ2-1; a possible D gene is TRBD1 (6 bases). The J call is uncertain, as TRBJ2-7 better fits the DNA end. Germline loops: CDR1 DFQATT, CDR2 SNEGSKA (reference sequence). The CDR3 covers 13 residues. The CDR3 is CSAKWDKYNEQYF. Here the CDR3 DNA reads TGCAGTGCTAAATGGGACAAGTACAATGAGCAGTACTTC.

This sequence joins TRBV10-3 and TRBJ2-1; D possibly corresponds to TRBD1 (5 bases). CDR1 is ENHRY and CDR2 is SYGVKD in the germline V gene. The CDR3 has 16 residues. V was pared by 3 bases and J by 7 bases, with 19 bases between. CDR3 bases: TGTGCCATCAGTGAACTACAGGAGACACATGAGAATGAGCAGTTCTTC. Residues: CAISELQETHENEQFF.

This clonotype is a singleton in its sample. The V call is TRBV30, the J call TRBJ2-4; 7 bases map to TRBD2. The germline V gene has CDR1 GTSNPN and CDR2 SVGIG (reference sequence). The CDR3 runs 13 residues. The CDR3 DNA sequence: TGTCCCACTAGAGGGGAGGGCAAAAACATTCAGTACTTC. It specifies CPTRGEGKNIQYF.

The chain is built from TRBV6-4 and TRBJ1-1, with 7 bases aligning to TRBD1. Germline V gives CDR1 MRHNA, CDR2 SNTAGT. The CDR3 covers 13 residues. After removal of 6 bases from V and 7 bases from J, the junction contained 8 bases not matched to a gene. CDR3 bases: TGTGCCAGCAGCACCGACAGGGCTGGTGAAGCTTTCTTT. This sequence encodes CASSTDRAGEAFF.

The DNA of the CDR3 is TGTGCCAGCAGCCAAGGTACAGGGGTGACCACTGAAGCTTTCTTT. Its protein product is CASSQGTGVTTEAFF. The genes are TRBV3-1 and TRBJ1-1; TRBD1 agrees at 7 bases. Germline V gene data show CDR1 as LGHDT and CDR2 as YNNKEL (reference sequence). Trimming at V came to 1 base and at J to 4 bases, leaving 6 bases not matched to a gene. This CDR3 is 15 amino acids long.

The gene calls are TRBV27 and TRBJ2-7; D perhaps matches TRBD1 (5 bases). Germline V gene data show CDR1 as MNHEY and CDR2 as SMNVEV (reference sequence). Trimming cost V 0 bases and J 0 bases, with 12 bases left between them. The CDR3 has 16 amino acids. Written as DNA, the CDR3 is TGTGCCAGCAGTTTATCGTGGCAGGGAAGCTCCTACGAGCAGTACTTC. Protein sequence: CASSLSWQGSSYEQYF.

This chain links TRBV5-4 with TRBJ2-2; possible D gene TRBD2, 5 bases. Germline V gene sequence: CDR1 SGHNT, CDR2 YYREEE (reference sequence). V dropped 4 bases and J dropped 4 bases, with 17 bases sitting between them. The CDR3 contains 16 residues. The CDR3, as DNA: TGTGCCAGCAGCCACTTGAGGGCCAAGAGCACCGGGGAGCTGTTTTTT. This gives the protein CASSHLRAKSTGELFF.

This clonotype was detected only a few times. The rearrangement links TRBV29-1 to TRBJ2-1; D not certain. The J call may be mistaken, given a closer DNA end match to TRBJ2-7. Looked up from germline, CDR1 is SQVTM and CDR2 is ANQGSEA. This CDR3 is built from 13 residues. The DNA of the CDR3 is TGCAGCGTGCAGCATGTAGACGACAATGAGCAGTACTTC. Protein product: CSVQHVDDNEQYF.

The chain has TRBV2 and TRBJ2-5, with D possibly being TRBD1 or TRBD2 (5 bases each). Deletions cut 3 bases from V and 5 bases from J, with 16 bases between. This CDR3 spans 15 amino acids. CDR1 and CDR2 from the germline V gene are SNHLY and FYNNEI. This CDR3 is CASSETAGGFETQYF. The CDR3 DNA is TGTGCCAGCAGTGAGACAGCAGGAGGCTTCGAGACCCAGTACTTC. The full variable domain, rest sourced from reference TRBV2 and TRBJ2-5, is EPEVTQTPSHQVTQMGQEVILRCVPISNHLYFYWYRQILGQKVEFLVSFYNNEISEKSEIFDDQFSVERPDGSNFTLKIRSTKLEDSAMYFCASSETAGGFETQYFGPGTRLLVL.

The chain is built from TRBV14 and TRBJ2-4; D possibly corresponds to TRBD1 (6 bases). The CDR3 runs to 15 residues. CDR1 is SGHDN, CDR2 FVKESK, per germline. V was trimmed by 1 base and J by 0 bases, leaving 7 bases between them. The CDR3 loop is CASSQVGAAKNIQYF. CDR3 sequence (DNA): TGTGCCAGCAGCCAAGTGGGGGCAGCCAAAAACATTCAGTACTTC. The whole variable domain, filled in from reference TRBV14 and TRBJ2-4, reads EAGVTQFPSHSVIEKGQTVTLRCDPISGHDNLYWYRRVMGKEIKFLLHFVKESKQDESGMPNNRFLAERTGGTYSTLKVQPAELEDSGVYFCASSQVGAAKNIQYFGAGTRLSVL.

The chain employs TRBV6-2 or TRBV6-3 and TRBJ1-1; D is ambiguous. Germline V gene lookup returns CDR1 MNHEY and CDR2 SVGEGT. CDR3 size: 16 residues. Deletions cut 7 bases from V and 8 bases from J, with 26 bases between. CDR3 bases: TGTGCCAGCATGGGTTTGCCGGATGACCGAACCCCGGAAGCTTTCTTT. Its translation is CASMGLPDDRTPEAFF.

A few counts support this clonotype. J is TRBJ2-5 and V is TRBV29-1; TRBD2 is a possible D gene (6 bases). V was trimmed by 5 bases and J by 11 bases, leaving 21 bases between them. Germline V lookup: CDR1 SQVTM, CDR2 ANQGSEA. The CDR3 is 13 residues long. CDR3 in DNA: TGCAGCGTTAGGCGACCAGAATCGGGGGAGCAGTACTTC. Residues: CSVRRPESGEQYF. Full variable domain (rest looked up from reference TRBV29-1 and TRBJ2-5): SAVISQKPSRDICQRGTSLTIQCQVDSQVTMMFWYRQQPGQSLTLIATANQGSEATYESGFVIDKFPISRPNLTFSTLTVSNMSPEDSSIYLCSVRRPESGEQYFGPGTRLLVL.